This TCR beta chain was documented in a study of cytomegalovirus exposure and HLA in healthy donors. PCR amplification relied on 60 Vbeta primers (plus 13 Jbeta primers). Using immunoSEQ multiplex PCR, the repertoire was profiled, and TCRdb retains in-frame clones only, with some absent. The table has approximately 60,000 clones, roughly 80% seen once. A word on this clone: Its cognate antigen is unknown.

V lost 2 bases and J lost 4; bases outside the gene matches: 9. This CDR3 is 15 amino acids long. Germline lookup yields CDR1 GTSNPN and CDR2 SVGIG (reference sequence). Study results and limitations: Later analysis indicated greater clonal expansion among HLA-associated TCR beta chains than among equally common other chains. Immune exposure information available was restricted to CMV serostatus. Many donors shared some public TCRs, even though most TCR sequences were rare. Earlier findings revealed that most TCR beta V segments proved productive either about 87% or about 30% of the time.

This sequence joins TRBV30 and TRBJ2-5; TRBD1 aligns across 8 bases. The sequenced sample consisted of PBMCs. The TCR was taken from a man aged 30 to 39 in good health and CMV-seronegative. CDR3 region: CAWSILRGPLETQYF. Here the CDR3 DNA reads TGTGCCTGGAGTATCCTCAGGGGGCCTTTAGAGACCCAGTACTTC.